This paragraph covers one T cell receptor (beta chain) sequence. As the sequencing template, cDNA was produced by extracting RNA and reverse transcribing it. Sequenced by immunoSEQ multiplex PCR; TCRdb stores in-frame clones only, minus some. The sample yields around 300,000 clones, 60% seen once. This CDR3 is built from 15 residues. V was shortened by 4 bases and J by 1 base, with 11 bases between the two germline ends. The germline V gene encodes CDR1 SGDLS and CDR2 YYNGEE. This sample is part of a study of CD8+ T cells in alopecia areata. Treatment specified: oral pan-JAK inhibitor, 5-10 mg twice daily.

The material was CD4+ T cells sorted from blood, obtained at week 52, from a patient treated with tofacitinib. This chain joins TRBV9 and TRBJ2-2; tentatively, D is TRBD2 (5 bases). This sequence was found in a human donor with alopecia areata. Here the CDR3 DNA reads TGTGCCAGCAGCCAAAGGACTGTGAACACCGGGGAGCTGTTTTTT. Translation gives CASSQRTVNTGELFF.